This T cell receptor (beta chain) was found in a study of cytomegalovirus exposure and HLA in healthy donors. Study as a whole: One earlier analysis, a look at 180 million or so T cells, found 100 million to 130 million unique TCR beta sequences. Study observations and caveats: The study designated 150 or so TCR beta chains cytomegalovirus-associated.

Turning to this clone: Its antigen is as yet unknown.

Researchers ran the PCR with 60 Vbeta and 13 Jbeta primers. Repertoires were generated with immunoSEQ multiplex PCR, while TCRdb's copy carries only in-frame clones and drops some. The sample has 150,000 to 200,000 clones, more than 60% seen once. Among the donors, all were healthy bone marrow donors. CDR1 and CDR2 from the germline V gene are SGDLS and YYNGEE. V lost 2 bases, J lost 3 bases, and 2 bases stayed unmatched. The CDR3 loop spans 14 amino acids. Sequencing was performed on PBMCs. V usage is TRBV9 and J usage is TRBJ2-7, with 10 positions matching TRBD1. The clonotype was recovered from a man aged 18 to 30 in good health and CMV-seropositive. The CDR3 protein is CASSVGTGDYEQYF. The CDR3 DNA sequence: TGTGCCAGCAGCGTCGGGACAGGGGACTACGAGCAGTACTTC.